This T cell receptor beta chain was sequenced for a study of Graves' ophthalmopathy and Graves' hyperthyroidism. General study points: A classifier, a 13-signature model, separated ophthalmopathy from stable hyperthyroidism with roughly 90% sensitivity and about 83% specificity. With around 69% sensitivity and more than 72% specificity, the model predicted ophthalmopathy progression.

Hyperthyroidism was new, under 2 months, in patients aged 18 to 65. Diagnosis used clinical symptoms, serum thyroxine, TRAb, thyroid ultrasound and orbital computed tomography. This clonotype has ten or more counts. No antigen is known for it. Using RNA transcripts, the TCR beta CDR3 regions were amplified. First-round RT-PCR employed HTBI primers, with a second-round multiplex PCR after it. TCRdb reprocessed the multiplex PCR reads with MiXCR, giving one entry per CDR3 protein. Among approximately 1.2 million distinct CDR3 sequences, about 35% were seen once, and the ten largest hold over 8.5%. The germline V gene has CDR1 MNHEY and CDR2 SVGAGI. This CDR3 is 15 amino acids long. Trimming pared 0 bases from V and 7 bases from J, leaving 15 bases between.

The sequencing sample was made of peripheral blood or thyroid tissue (not recorded which). V is TRBV6-5 and J is TRBJ1-1; D gene unclear. The sequence was obtained from an adult man with Graves' hyperthyroidism. CDR3 DNA: TGTGCCAGCAGTTACTCAGTTACACGCCATGATGAAGCTTTCTTT. This gives the protein CASSYSVTRHDEAFF.